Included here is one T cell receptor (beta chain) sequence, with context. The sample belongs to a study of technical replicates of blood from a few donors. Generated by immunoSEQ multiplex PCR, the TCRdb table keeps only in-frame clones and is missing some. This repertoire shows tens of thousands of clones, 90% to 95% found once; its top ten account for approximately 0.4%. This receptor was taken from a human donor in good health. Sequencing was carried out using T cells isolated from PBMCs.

The CDR3 spells CASSPDRVEKLFF. For the CDR3, the DNA is TGTGCCAGCTCCCCGGACAGAGTGGAAAAACTGTTTTTT. The chain joins TRBV18 to TRBJ1-4; tentative D call: TRBD1 (6 bases). CDR3 length: 13 residues. Germline V gene sequence: CDR1 KGHSH, CDR2 LQKENI. Trimming removed 6 bases from V and 8 bases from J, with 13 bases in between.